A selection of T cell receptor beta chains follows, all from one sample in a study of CD8+ T cells in alopecia areata. Clones were sequenced by immunoSEQ multiplex PCR, and TCRdb holds only the in-frame ones, with some missing. Among 190,000 or so clones, more than 55% were seen once, and the ten largest hold 3.3%. Here the sequenced sample was CD4+ T cells sorted from blood, taken at week 4, from a patient treated with tofacitinib. Receptors originate from a human donor with alopecia areata. The CDR3 runs from the conserved cysteine through the conserved F or W. The order of the fields is CDR3 protein, CDR3 DNA, D gene, clone size, J gene, V gene. The D gene is left open where the match is weak. Not all rows give a size; the values are once, few, many and, for expanded clones, a class.

CAWHRDSWADTQYF,TGTGCCTGGCACCGGGACAGTTGGGCAGATACGCAGTATTTT,TRBD1,-,TRBJ2-3,TRBV30
CAWSASSGGNIQYF,TGTGCCTGGAGTGCTTCTTCAGGGGGAAACATTCAGTACTTC,TRBD1,-,TRBJ2-4,TRBV30
CSVRDWQGGDEQYF,TGCAGCGTTCGTGACTGGCAGGGGGGCGACGAGCAGTACTTC,-,-,TRBJ2-7,TRBV29-1
CATRRDRATGEQYF,TGTGCCACCCGACGGGACAGGGCCACTGGCGAGCAGTACTTC,TRBD1,few,TRBJ2-7,TRBV19
CASSLDRGPYEQYF,TGTGCAAGCAGCCTGGACAGGGGCCCCTACGAGCAGTACTTC,TRBD1,-,TRBJ2-7,TRBV5-4
CASSFQLAGGDEQFF,TGTGCCAGCAGTTTTCAACTAGCGGGGGGTGATGAGCAGTTCTTC,TRBD2,-,TRBJ2-1,TRBV28
CAWSKGLQETQYF,TGTGCCTGGAGTAAGGGACTACAAGAGACCCAGTACTTC,TRBD2,-,TRBJ2-5,TRBV30
CASSLEPNTEAFF,TGTGCCAGCAGCTTAGAGCCGAACACTGAAGCTTTCTTT,-,-,TRBJ1-1,TRBV7-9
CASSRTGSGYTF,TGTGCCAGCAGCCGTACAGGGAGTGGCTACACCTTC,-,few,TRBJ1-2,TRBV13
CASSLPTSGQGTQYF,TGTGCCAGCAGTTTACCTACTAGCGGCCAGGGGACCCAGTACTTC,TRBD2,-,TRBJ2-5,TRBV28
CASSLRTSGVKWVYEQYF,TGTGCCAGCAGTTTAAGGACTAGCGGGGTTAAGTGGGTATACGAGCAGTACTTC,TRBD2,once,TRBJ2-7,TRBV27
CASSQTSDVYEQYF,TGTGCCAGCAGCCAGACTAGCGACGTCTACGAGCAGTACTTC,TRBD2,few,TRBJ2-7,TRBV16
CATSDREMGTGELFF,TGTGCCACCAGCGACAGGGAAATGGGCACCGGGGAGCTGTTTTTT,TRBD1,-,TRBJ2-2,TRBV15
CAWGQGQGIYNEQFF,TGTGCCTGGGGCCAAGGACAGGGGATCTACAATGAGCAGTTCTTC,TRBD1,-,TRBJ2-1,TRBV30
CAWRMDRAYEQYF,TGTGCCTGGAGGATGGACAGGGCCTACGAGCAGTACTTC,TRBD1,-,TRBJ2-7,TRBV30
CAWVDGVNYGYTF,TGTGCCTGGGTGGACGGAGTTAACTATGGCTACACCTTC,-,-,TRBJ1-2,TRBV30
CAWSRGEDYGYTF,TGTGCCTGGTCCAGGGGTGAGGACTATGGCTACACCTTC,-,-,TRBJ1-2,TRBV30
CASSPFGGANTGELFF,TGTGCCAGCAGTCCTTTTGGGGGGGCGAACACCGGGGAGCTGTTTTTT,TRBD2,-,TRBJ2-2,TRBV5-4
CASSLDKNYGYTF,TGTGCCAGCAGTCTTGACAAGAACTATGGCTACACCTTC,-,few,TRBJ1-2,TRBV5-4
CAWTRQGKYGYTF,TGTGCCTGGACCCGACAGGGGAAATATGGCTACACCTTC,TRBD1,-,TRBJ1-2,TRBV30
CSVEGKLNTGELFF,TGCAGCGTTGAAGGGAAACTCAACACCGGGGAGCTGTTTTTT,-,once,TRBJ2-2,TRBV29-1
CASSQVLRQGTPYGYTF,TGTGCCAGCAGCCAAGTCTTGAGGCAGGGGACGCCCTATGGCTACACCTTC,-,-,TRBJ1-2,TRBV4-2
CSVDGGQGFNTEAFF,TGCAGCGTTGATGGGGGGCAGGGATTTAACACTGAAGCTTTCTTT,-,-,TRBJ1-1,TRBV29-1